This T cell receptor (beta chain) derives from a study of read filtering for tumor transcriptome and immune sequencing. Study results and limitations: In IR-seq, single-read clonotypes were about 80% of clonotypes but approximately 3.5% of reads.

Molecular barcoded adaptors covering alpha/delta and beta/gamma chains were used on about 0.4 ug RNA. Via MiXCR, TCRdb re-called the reads, giving one row per CDR3 protein. Of about 23,000 distinct CDR3 sequences listed, roughly 13% are singletons. The sample holds many counts of this clonotype. Its antigen is unknown. The J segment lost 0 bases and the V segment lost 6 bases, leaving 5 bases of the junction unmatched. Germline CDR1 reads MDHEN; CDR2 reads SYDVKM. The CDR3 is 15 residues long. The sample taken for sequencing was a population of CD138-negative cells sorted from bone marrow. This TCR was sampled from a donor at least 40 years old with multiple myeloma. The genes are TRBV28 and TRBJ1-2; 9 nucleotides line up with TRBD1. CDR3 region: CASRRQGGSNYGYTF. The CDR3 coding sequence is TGTGCCAGCAGACGACAGGGGGGATCTAACTATGGCTACACCTTC.